The next 32 T cell receptor beta chains were all read from a single sample in a study of T cell changes during pregnancy in multiple sclerosis (dated by TCRdb to about 2019). Library generation was performed with the immunoSEQ multiplex PCR assay. The source is immuneACCESS, and TCRdb retained only in-frame sequences with V and J called. Part of the clones is not carried over; for the studies checked, unresolved V genes explain less than half of this, and the remainder is unexplained. The sample profile shows over 20,000 clones; roughly nine tenths of them were found once. Under 0.75% of the sample comes from the top ten. The source material was CD4+ T cells from peripheral blood mononuclear cells, sampled in the third trimester of pregnancy. These receptors were collected from a female donor in good health, enrolled as a control in a pregnancy study.

About this clone: Other nucleotide sequences in the sample specify the same CDR3. The V call is TRBV6-6, the J call TRBJ2-6; no reliable D call. V shed 0 bases and J shed 0 bases, with 3 bases lying between them. From germline, CDR1 is MNHNY and CDR2 SVGAGI (reference sequence). This CDR3 is built from 15 residues. The CDR3 DNA is TGTGCCAGCAGTTACTCGAGCTCTGGGGCCAACGTCCTGACTTTC. Encoded protein: CASSYSSSGANVLTF.

The sample holds one count of this clone. CDR3 sequence: CASSQQGAAGYTF. The CDR3 DNA is TGTGCCAGCAGTCAACAGGGGGCGGCTGGCTACACCTTC. This chain links TRBV25-1 with TRBJ1-2; 9 nucleotides agree with TRBD1. The CDR3 runs to 13 residues. Germline V CDR1 and CDR2: MGHDK, SYGVNS. The V segment lost 5 bases and the J segment 7 bases; nucleotides outside the gene matches: 5.

This sequence joins TRBV28 and TRBJ2-2; no firm D call. CDR3 length equals 11 residues. V was clipped by 7 bases and J by 6 bases, with 6 bases between them. Germline V lookup: CDR1 MDHEN, CDR2 SYDVKM. The CDR3 coding sequence is TGTGCCAGCATTTTCGCCGGGGAGCTGTTTTTT. It yields the protein CASIFAGELFF.

The chain has TRBV5-1 and TRBJ2-1, with D possibly matching TRBD1 (6 bases). V was cut by 5 bases and J by 0 bases, with 12 bases left in between. Germline values: CDR1 SGHRS, CDR2 YFSETQ. The CDR3 is 15 amino acids. CDR3 DNA: TGCGCCAGCAGGTGGACAGCGAGCTCCTACAATGAGCAGTTCTTC. It encodes CASRWTASSYNEQFF. Drawing the rest from reference TRBV5-1 and TRBJ2-1, the complete variable domain is KAGVTQTPRYLIKTRGQQVTLSCSPISGHRSVSWYQQTPGQGLQFLFEYFSETQRNKGNFPGRFSGRQFSNSRSEMNVSTLELGDSALYLCASRWTASSYNEQFFGPGTRLTVL.

The chain has TRBV5-1 and TRBJ2-7; 10 bases fit TRBD1. V trimming: 4 bases; J trimming: 3 bases; junction bases outside the gene matches: 10. Germline CDR1 SGHRS, CDR2 YFSETQ. This CDR3 comprises 16 residues. The CDR3 reads CASSPTGTGAVYEQYF. For the CDR3, the DNA is TGCGCCAGCAGCCCTACTGGGACAGGGGCGGTCTACGAGCAGTACTTC.

The J gene is TRBJ2-5, the V gene TRBV5-1, with D possibly being TRBD1 (5 bases). Germline V gene sequence: CDR1 SGHRS, CDR2 YFSETQ. Trimming took 0 bases from V and 4 from J, leaving 13 bases between them. The CDR3 loop spans 15 amino acids. This CDR3 reads CASSLEGAQIETQYF. The CDR3 region has the DNA TGCGCCAGCAGCTTGGAAGGGGCCCAAATAGAGACCCAGTACTTC. The whole variable domain, filled in from reference TRBV5-1 and TRBJ2-5, reads KAGVTQTPRYLIKTRGQQVTLSCSPISGHRSVSWYQQTPGQGLQFLFEYFSETQRNKGNFPGRFSGRQFSNSRSEMNVSTLELGDSALYLCASSLEGAQIETQYFGPGTRLLVL.

CDR3 region: CASSLERQSFNSPLHF. The CDR3 DNA is TGTGCCAGCAGCTTAGAGAGACAGTCTTTTAATTCACCCCTCCACTTT. The rearrangement uses TRBV7-3 and TRBJ1-6; possibly TRBD1 for D (5 bases). Germline CDR1 and CDR2: SGHTA and FQGTGA. The V end was cut by 2 bases, the J end by 6 bases, with 14 bases between. The CDR3 has 16 residues.

The CDR3 nucleotides are TGTGCCAGCAGTCCCGGGACAGGGAATCAGCCCCAGCATTTT. Its protein product is CASSPGTGNQPQHF. The gene calls are TRBV27 and TRBJ1-5, with 9 positions matching TRBD1. The CDR3 length is 14 residues. The trim removed 5 bases at V and 4 bases at J, leaving 3 bases unmatched. Germline-derived CDR1 and CDR2 are MNHEY and SMNVEV (reference sequence).

The V and J genes are TRBV6-4 and TRBJ2-5; 7 positions agree with TRBD2. CDR1 and CDR2 (germline): MRHNA, SNTAGT. The CDR3 sequence is 17 residues long. V was clipped by 2 bases and J by 5 bases; unmatched bases: 14. CDR3: CASSDVSSGKGVETQYF. In nucleotides, the CDR3 is TGTGCCAGCAGTGACGTGTCTAGCGGCAAGGGAGTGGAGACCCAGTACTTC.

In its sample, this clone was seen a few times. V and J are TRBV2 and TRBJ2-5; TRBD1 matches 7 bases. This CDR3 has 13 amino acids. Germline V gene lookup returns CDR1 SNHLY and CDR2 FYNNEI. The J segment lost 5 bases and the V segment lost 4 bases, leaving 4 bases of the junction unmatched. CDR3 region: CASSVTRGETQYF. CDR3 DNA: TGTGCCAGCAGTGTCACCAGGGGGGAGACCCAGTACTTC.

The chain carries TRBV19 and TRBJ2-2, with D tentatively TRBD1 (6 bases). The CDR3 is 16 amino acids. V lost 6 bases and J lost 2, with 16 bases in between. The germline CDR1 and CDR2 sequences are LNHDA and SQIVND (reference sequence). This CDR3 is CASRLRQGLNTGELFF. The DNA of the CDR3 is TGTGCCAGTAGGCTTAGGCAGGGGCTAAACACCGGGGAGCTGTTTTTT.

This sequence joins TRBV9 and TRBJ2-3, with D unclear. CDR1 and CDR2 from the germline V gene are SGDLS and YYNGEE. The CDR3 runs 14 residues. The V end lost 5 bases, the J end lost 2 bases, and 12 bases lay between the germline ends. Here the CDR3 reads CASSAGWYTDTQYF. The CDR3 nucleotides are TGTGCCAGCAGTGCAGGCTGGTACACAGATACGCAGTATTTT. The full variable domain, in which reference TRBV9 and TRBJ2-3 provide the parts outside the CDR3, is DSGVTQTPKHLITATGQRVTLRCSPRSGDLSVYWYQQSLDQGLQFLIQYYNGEERAKGNILERFSAQQFPDLHSELNLSSLELGDSALYFCASSAGWYTDTQYFGPGTRLTVL.

V is TRBV4-1 and J is TRBJ2-7; possible D gene TRBD2, 5 bases. The V and J ends lost 2 bases and 2 bases respectively, with 16 bases between them. In germline, CDR1 is MGHRA, CDR2 YSYEKL. CDR3 length equals 16 residues. CDR3 DNA sequence: TGCGCCAGCAGCCAATTGATCGAGCGGAGACCCTACGAGCAGTACTTC. This codes for CASSQLIERRPYEQYF.

The chain joins TRBV27 to TRBJ2-3; D perhaps matches TRBD2 (6 bases). V was cut by 7 bases and J by 2 bases, with 16 bases left in between. Germline V gene lookup returns CDR1 MNHEY and CDR2 SMNVEV (reference sequence). The CDR3 contains 15 residues. CDR3 loop: CASKRPGLTTDTQYF. As DNA, the CDR3 is TGTGCCAGCAAAAGACCGGGACTTACCACAGATACGCAGTATTTT.

This clone is a singleton in its sample. The chain recombines TRBV7-9 with TRBJ2-2; D not certain. Trimming removed 5 bases at V and 2 bases at J, with 12 bases between. The germline V gene encodes CDR1 SEHNR and CDR2 FQNEAQ (reference sequence). CDR3 length: 15 amino acids. The DNA of the CDR3 is TGTGCCAGCAGCCCGACAAGAGCCAACACCGGGGAGCTGTTTTTT. It yields the protein CASSPTRANTGELFF.

The rearrangement links TRBV7-2 to TRBJ1-5, with D hard to call. The germline V gene has CDR1 SGHTA and CDR2 FQGNSA. Trimming took 1 base from V and 6 from J, leaving 7 bases between them. There are 13 residues in the CDR3. Written as DNA, the CDR3 is TGTGCCAGCAGCTTAGGAGCGGGTCAGCCCCAGCATTTT. Its translation is CASSLGAGQPQHF.

This chain connects TRBV19 to TRBJ1-5; TRBD1 is a possible D gene (6 bases). The V gene lost 5 bases and the J gene lost 0 bases, with 11 bases spanning the gap. There are 15 residues in the CDR3. CDR1 and CDR2 from the germline V gene are LNHDA and SQIVND (reference sequence). This CDR3 reads CASSYDRFSNQPQHF. The CDR3 DNA follows: TGTGCCAGTAGTTACGACAGGTTTAGCAATCAGCCCCAGCATTTT.

The chain couples TRBV6-5 to TRBJ1-2; 7 bases map to TRBD1. The CDR3 consists of 15 residues. Germline CDR1 reads MNHEY; CDR2 reads SVGAGI. V was clipped by 0 bases and J by 4 bases; unmatched bases: 5. DNA of the CDR3: TGTGCCAGCAGTTACTCGGGACAGACTTCCTATGGCTACACCTTC. It translates to CASSYSGQTSYGYTF.

This clone has just a few counts. The chain employs TRBV4-1 and TRBJ1-1, with a possible D match to TRBD1 (6 bases). There are 15 residues in the CDR3. Germline assignment: CDR1 MGHRA and CDR2 YSYEKL. V was clipped by 5 bases and J by 1 base, with 14 bases between them. This chain's CDR3 is CASSARGGGNTEAFF. In DNA form, the CDR3 reads TGCGCCAGCAGCGCCCGGGGAGGGGGGAACACTGAAGCTTTCTTT.

CDR3 residues: CASNLQGNQPQHF. CDR3 nucleotides: TGTGCCAGTAATCTACAGGGAAATCAGCCCCAGCATTTT. J is TRBJ1-5 and V is TRBV19, with D possibly TRBD1 on 6 matching bases. V lost 7 bases and J lost 4, with 11 bases in between. Germline V CDR1 and CDR2: LNHDA, SQIVND (reference sequence). The CDR3 is 13 amino acids.

A single count supports this clone. The CDR3 protein is CASRASQGAGYEQYF. The CDR3 bases are TGTGCCAGCAGAGCCTCACAGGGGGCTGGCTACGAGCAGTACTTC. V and J are TRBV6-5 and TRBJ2-7; 9 positions agree with TRBD1. This CDR3 is 15 amino acids long. After removal of 6 bases from V and 3 bases from J, the junction contained 9 bases not matched to a gene. In germline, CDR1 is MNHEY, CDR2 SVGAGI.

This chain links TRBV6-1 with TRBJ2-2; 12 nucleotides line up with TRBD2. Germline assignment: CDR1 MNHNS and CDR2 SASEGT. This CDR3 contains 17 residues. The trim removed 3 bases at V and 5 bases at J, leaving 7 bases unmatched. CDR3 in amino acids: CASSETSGRVVTGELFF. The DNA for the CDR3 is TGTGCCAGCAGTGAGACTAGCGGGAGAGTCGTGACCGGGGAGCTGTTTTTT.

Regarding this clone: Other DNA sequences of this sample code for an identical CDR3. The chain has TRBV18 and TRBJ1-5; 8 bases agree with TRBD1. The CDR3 consists of 13 residues. In germline, CDR1 is KGHSH, CDR2 LQKENI. The trim removed 5 bases at V and 4 bases at J, leaving 1 base unmatched. The CDR3 DNA is TGTGCCAGCTCAGGGACAGGAAATCAGCCCCAGCATTTT. Its protein product is CASSGTGNQPQHF. Full variable domain (missing parts from reference TRBV18 and TRBJ1-5): NAGVMQNPRHLVRRRGQEARLRCSPMKGHSHVYWYRQLPEEGLKFMVYLQKENIIDESGMPKERFSAEFPKEGPSILRIQQVVRGDSAAYFCASSGTGNQPQHFGDGTRLSIL.

CDR3 region: CASSERGTPYEQYF. The DNA of the CDR3 is TGTGCCAGCAGTGAAAGGGGGACCCCCTACGAGCAGTACTTC. J is TRBJ2-5 and V is TRBV6-1; a possible D gene is TRBD1 (6 bases). TRBJ2-7 explains the end of the DNA better; the J call may be wrong. The germline V gene encodes CDR1 MNHNS and CDR2 SASEGT. This CDR3 is 14 amino acids long.

The rearrangement links TRBV11-2 to TRBJ2-7; 11 nucleotides match TRBD2. Germline V gene sequence: CDR1 SGHAT, CDR2 FQNNGV. The J segment lost 0 bases and the V segment lost 4 bases, leaving 5 bases of the junction unmatched. The CDR3 has 16 amino acids. The CDR3 spells CASSSTGTSGSYEQYF. CDR3 nucleotides: TGTGCCAGCAGCTCGACCGGGACTAGCGGCTCCTACGAGCAGTACTTC. The full variable domain, rest sourced from reference TRBV11-2 and TRBJ2-7, is EAGVAQSPRYKIIEKRQSVAFWCNPISGHATLYWYQQILGQGPKLLIQFQNNGVVDDSQLPKDRFSAERLKGVDSTLKIQPAKLEDSAVYLCASSSTGTSGSYEQYFGPGTRLTVT.

The V and J genes are TRBV30 and TRBJ2-5, with TRBD2 matching 10 bases. The CDR3 is made up of 16 amino acids. V lost 0 bases to trimming and J lost 5 bases; unmatched junction nucleotides: 9. Germline V lookup: CDR1 GTSNPN, CDR2 SVGIG (reference sequence). The CDR3 loop reads CAWSVGASGSGETQYF. The CDR3 DNA follows: TGTGCCTGGAGTGTAGGGGCTAGCGGGAGTGGTGAGACCCAGTACTTC.

CDR3 protein: CASSVATSTLEEQYF. In DNA, the CDR3 is TGTGCCAGCAGCGTAGCTACTAGTACCCTGGAGGAGCAGTACTTC. V usage is TRBV9 and J usage is TRBJ2-5; D may be TRBD2 (5 bases). The CDR3 contains 15 residues. CDR1 and CDR2 (germline): SGDLS, YYNGEE. Between the trimmed V and J ends, which lost 0 bases and 11 bases, there was a span of 20 bases.

This clone appeared a single time. V and J are TRBV4-2 and TRBJ2-3, with TRBD2 matching 13 bases. Germline CDR1 LGHNA, CDR2 YNFKEQ. With V trimmed by 5 bases and J by 5 bases, 10 bases remained unmatched. The CDR3 covers 17 residues. Written as DNA, the CDR3 is TGTGCCAGCAGCAAGACCTGGACTAGCGGGAGTGGAGATACGCAGTATTTT. Its protein product is CASSKTWTSGSGDTQYF.

CDR3 in amino acids: CASRESAGSTDTQYF. The CDR3 DNA reads as TGTGCCAGTAGGGAGAGCGCGGGGAGCACAGATACGCAGTATTTT. The rearrangement joins TRBV19 to TRBJ2-3, with a tentative D call TRBD2 (6 bases). Trimming took off 6 bases at V and 0 bases at J, with 13 bases between the two ends. There are 15 residues in the CDR3. Germline V gene data show CDR1 as LNHDA and CDR2 as SQIVND (reference sequence).

The CDR3 DNA reads TGTGCCAGCAGCCGTCCCACGCTAGCGGGGTACAATGAGCAGTTCTTC. Its translation: CASSRPTLAGYNEQFF. The rearrangement links TRBV7-2 to TRBJ2-1; 9 positions agree with TRBD2. The CDR3 spans 16 residues. Losses at the gene ends were 5 bases for V and 4 bases for J; bases not matched to a gene: 9. CDR1 and CDR2 (germline): SGHTA, FQGNSA.

CDR3 DNA sequence: TGTGCCAGCAGCCTAACCTCACAGGGGGGCGAGCAGTACTTC. Amino acids: CASSLTSQGGEQYF. This chain joins TRBV27 and TRBJ2-7, with TRBD1 matching 8 bases. The V gene end was trimmed by 6 bases and the J gene end by 6 bases; junction bases not matched to a gene: 10. This CDR3 has 14 amino acids. Germline V gene data show CDR1 as MNHEY and CDR2 as SMNVEV (reference sequence).

The V and J genes are TRBV20-1 and TRBJ1-2, with D maybe TRBD1 (6 bases). There are 11 residues in the CDR3. Germline V gene sequence: CDR1 DFQATT, CDR2 SNEGSKA (reference sequence). Trimming removed 8 bases at V and 7 bases at J, with 14 bases between. CDR3 in amino acids: CSCQRQVGYTF. The CDR3 DNA sequence: TGCAGTTGTCAGCGACAGGTTGGCTACACCTTC.